This is a list of T cell receptor beta chains from one sample in a study of cytomegalovirus exposure and HLA in healthy donors. Clones were sequenced by immunoSEQ multiplex PCR, and TCRdb holds only the in-frame ones, with some missing. Counted here are tens of thousands of clones, 82% occurring once; the ten biggest clones make up about 1.9%. Source material: PBMCs. The receptors shown here come from a man aged 18-30 years in good health and CMV-seronegative. Both conserved end residues are part of each CDR3. Each record gives: clone size, J gene, V gene, D gene, CDR3 DNA, CDR3 protein. A D gene is named only where the DNA matches it firmly. A clone size is listed for some rows: how often the clone was seen (once, few, many), or a class if it is expanded.

size: .
J: TRBJ2-3
V: TRBV7-2
D: TRBD2
DNA: TGTGCCAGCAGCCCGACTAGCGGGATGTACACAGATACGCAGTATTTT
CDR3: CASSPTSGMYTDTQYF

size: few
J: TRBJ1-4
V: TRBV28
D: .
DNA: TGTGCCAACTCCCCGGCGGGGGGAAACGAAAAACTGTTTTTT
CDR3: CANSPAGGNEKLFF

size: .
J: TRBJ2-7
V: TRBV6-1
D: .
DNA: TGTGCCAGCAGTGAATCTTACGAGCAGTACTTC
CDR3: CASSESYEQYF

size: .
J: TRBJ2-7
V: TRBV13
D: TRBD1
DNA: TGTGCCAGCAGTTCTAAGGGACAGGGGACCTACGAGCAGTACTTC
CDR3: CASSSKGQGTYEQYF

size: .
J: TRBJ1-2
V: TRBV6-5
D: .
DNA: TGTGCCAGCACCCGAGGGGCAGGGGTATTAAGCTACACCTTC
CDR3: CASTRGAGVLSYTF

size: .
J: TRBJ1-1
V: TRBV5-5
D: .
DNA: TGTGCCAGCAGCTTGAGAGTTGAAGCTTTCTTT
CDR3: CASSLRVEAFF

size: .
J: TRBJ1-5
V: TRBV11-2
D: .
DNA: TGTGCCAGCAGCACAGGGTTGGGCAATCAGCCCCAGCATTTT
CDR3: CASSTGLGNQPQHF

size: .
J: TRBJ1-1
V: TRBV7-9
D: .
DNA: TGTTCCAGCAGCTTAGAGTTCGGGGAAGCTTTCTTT
CDR3: CSSSLEFGEAFF

size: .
J: TRBJ2-3
V: TRBV7-9
D: .
DNA: TGTGCCAGCAGCCTCGGACAGTCAGATACGCAGTATTTT
CDR3: CASSLGQSDTQYF

size: .
J: TRBJ2-2
V: TRBV7-3
D: TRBD1
DNA: TGTGCCAGCAGCTTAATCGGGACAGTGAACACCGGGGAGCTGTTTTTT
CDR3: CASSLIGTVNTGELFF

size: .
J: TRBJ2-5
V: TRBV13
D: TRBD2
DNA: TGTGCCAGCAGCTTAAGGACTAGCGGGTCCCCAGGGACCCAGTACTTC
CDR3: CASSLRTSGSPGTQYF

size: .
J: TRBJ1-4
V: TRBV6-6
D: .
DNA: TGTGCCAGCAGTATCCACGATGGGTCGGGAAAACTGTTTTTT
CDR3: CASSIHDGSGKLFF

size: .
J: TRBJ1-2
V: TRBV7-8
D: .
DNA: TGTGCCAGCAGCCCCGGGAACACAGCTAACTATGGCTACACCTTC
CDR3: CASSPGNTANYGYTF

size: once
J: TRBJ1-2
V: TRBV7-9
D: .
DNA: TGTGCCAGCAGCTTAGCGACATTGAACTATGGCTACACCTTC
CDR3: CASSLATLNYGYTF

size: .
J: TRBJ2-1
V: TRBV11-2
D: .
DNA: TGTGCCAGCGGTTTCTTGAGCGACCTCTACAATGAGCAGTTCTTC
CDR3: CASGFLSDLYNEQFF

size: .
J: TRBJ1-2
V: TRBV30
D: TRBD1
DNA: TGTGCCTGGGATCGACAGGGGGCGCGGGGCTACACCTTC
CDR3: CAWDRQGARGYTF

size: once
J: TRBJ2-1
V: TRBV7-9
D: TRBD1
DNA: TGTGCCAGCAGCTTAACCACAGGGGGCGACGAGCAGTTCTTC
CDR3: CASSLTTGGDEQFF

size: .
J: TRBJ2-1
V: TRBV4-3
D: TRBD2
DNA: TGCGCCAGCAGCCAAGATTTTGCCAGCGGGGGGGACAATGAGCAGTTCTTC
CDR3: CASSQDFASGGDNEQFF

size: few
J: TRBJ1-1
V: TRBV10-3
D: .
DNA: TGTGCCATCAGTGAGGGGGACTACGATGTTACTGAAGCTTTCTTT
CDR3: CAISEGDYDVTEAFF

size: .
J: TRBJ1-1
V: TRBV4-1
D: .
DNA: TGCGCCAGCAGCCAAGATGTTTGGCCATCTTTCTTT
CDR3: CASSQDVWPSFF

size: .
J: TRBJ1-5
V: TRBV6-1
D: .
DNA: TGTGCCAGCAGTCTTGGGCCTTGGGCCCAGCATTTT
CDR3: CASSLGPWAQHF

size: .
J: TRBJ2-7
V: TRBV30
D: TRBD1
DNA: TGTGCCTGGAGTGTCGGACAGGGGGGATCCTACGAGCAGTACTTC
CDR3: CAWSVGQGGSYEQYF

size: .
J: TRBJ2-7
V: TRBV21-1
D: .
DNA: TGTGCCAGCAGCAAAGTTTGGCAGGGGGCCAACGAGCAGTACTTC
CDR3: CASSKVWQGANEQYF

size: .
J: TRBJ1-6
V: TRBV27
D: TRBD1
DNA: TGTGCCAGCAGTTCCCAAGACAGGGCAGGGTCACCCCTCCACTTT
CDR3: CASSSQDRAGSPLHF